The next 25 T cell receptor beta chains were all read from a single sample in a study of blood T cell repertoires in COVID-19. The assay was immunoSEQ multiplex PCR, and TCRdb's table has in-frame clones only and misses some. The profile shows more than 120,000 clones, approximately 88% of them singletons. Sequencing used peripheral blood. Source of these receptors: a human donor in a cohort sampled during active COVID-19.

V and J are TRBV11-2 and TRBJ2-3; TRBD2 agrees at 14 bases. Looked up from germline, CDR1 is SGHAT and CDR2 is FQNNGV. This CDR3 is 15 amino acids long. The junction had 5 bases not matched to a gene; V was cut back by 6 bases and J by 6 bases. CDR3 bases: TGTGCCAGCAGTTGGACTAGCGGGGGGTCGGATACGCAGTATTTT. This translates into CASSWTSGGSDTQYF.

This clone was found a few times. The chain joins TRBV5-1 to TRBJ2-7; no definite D call. The CDR3 runs to 16 residues. CDR1 and CDR2 (germline): SGHRS, YFSETQ. V dropped 5 bases and J dropped 0 bases, with 18 bases sitting between them. CDR3: CASRLDWAPSSYEQYF. In DNA form, the CDR3 reads TGCGCCAGCAGACTGGATTGGGCCCCGAGCTCCTACGAGCAGTACTTC.

This chain links TRBV5-1 with TRBJ1-1; no firm D call. The V end lost 4 bases, the J end lost 10 bases, and 11 bases lay between the germline ends. This CDR3 contains 11 residues. The germline CDR1 and CDR2 sequences are SGHRS and YFSETQ. The CDR3 bases are TGCGCCAGCAGCGCCCCCGGGGTAGCTTTCTTT. It encodes CASSAPGVAFF.

In its sample, this clone was seen a few times. In the same sample, other DNA sequences code for this CDR3. The J gene is TRBJ2-7, the V gene TRBV2; D is unresolved. The CDR3 runs to 11 residues. Per the germline V gene, CDR1 is SNHLY and CDR2 is FYNNEI. The V end lost 7 bases, the J end lost 3 bases, and 7 bases lay between the germline ends. In nucleotides, the CDR3 is TGTGCCAGCACAGGCCGCTACGAGCAGTACTTC. As protein: CASTGRYEQYF.

This clone showed up just a few times. V is TRBV4-1 and J is TRBJ1-5, with TRBD1 identical over 7 bases. Germline V lookup: CDR1 MGHRA, CDR2 YSYEKL. Unmatched junction bases numbered 10, after V lost 1 base and J lost 4 bases. CDR3 length: 17 amino acids. The CDR3 loop reads CASSQVVRAGGNQPQHF. DNA of the CDR3: TGCGCCAGCAGCCAAGTGGTAAGGGCAGGGGGGAATCAGCCCCAGCATTTT.

This rearrangement joins TRBV24-1 to TRBJ2-3, with TRBD1 matching 10 bases. The ends lost 4 bases at V and 5 bases at J; junction bases unmatched: 8. Germline CDR1 and CDR2: KGHDR and SFDVKD. This CDR3 spans 16 amino acids. This CDR3 reads CATSDARGQGRDTQYF. CDR3 DNA sequence: TGTGCCACCAGTGACGCCAGGGGACAGGGGAGAGATACGCAGTATTTT.

The CDR3 coding sequence is TGTGCCAGCAGCTTCCCCCTTACAGGGGGCACTGAAGCTTTCTTT. Translated, it gives CASSFPLTGGTEAFF. The chain uses TRBV7-2 and TRBJ1-1, with 8 bases fitting TRBD1. This CDR3 is 15 amino acids long. After removal of 3 bases from V and 4 bases from J, the junction contained 7 bases not matched to a gene. Germline CDR1 reads SGHTA; CDR2 reads FQGNSA.

CDR3 DNA: TGTGCCACCAGCAGAGATAAATCCCCGAAGCGGTATTTT. It is translated as CATSRDKSPKRYF. This chain uses TRBV15 with TRBJ2-3, with D uncertain. This CDR3 comprises 13 residues. V was cut by 0 bases and J by 14 bases, with 15 bases left in between. The germline gives CDR1 LNHNV, CDR2 YYDKDF (reference sequence).

The V call is TRBV29-1, the J call TRBJ2-3, with 7 bases lining up with TRBD1. J lost 4 bases, V lost 4 bases, and 5 bases had no gene match. This CDR3 region has 13 residues. Germline V gives CDR1 SQVTM, CDR2 ANQGSEA. The CDR3 is CSVGYRGSDTQYF. The CDR3, as DNA: TGCAGCGTTGGGTACAGGGGCTCAGATACGCAGTATTTT.

The genes are TRBV5-6 and TRBJ2-3; no clear D. From germline, CDR1 is SGHDT and CDR2 YYEEEE. This CDR3 contains 16 residues. V was pared by 3 bases and J by 2 bases, with 16 bases between. This chain's CDR3 is CASSSARFSNTDTQYF. The CDR3 nucleotides read TGTGCCAGCAGCTCAGCCAGGTTTTCGAACACAGATACGCAGTATTTT. The full variable domain, with the rest looked up from reference TRBV5-6 and TRBJ2-3, is DAGVTQSPTHLIKTRGQQVTLRCSPKSGHDTVSWYQQALGQGPQFIFQYYEEEERQRGNFPDRFSGHQFPNYSSELNVNALLLGDSALYLCASSSARFSNTDTQYFGPGTRLTVL.

This clone was detected once. This chain connects TRBV19 to TRBJ2-2; TRBD1 aligns across 7 bases. The V gene end was trimmed by 3 bases and the J gene end by 4 bases; junction bases not matched to a gene: 8. This CDR3 is built from 16 residues. Germline V gene lookup returns CDR1 LNHDA and CDR2 SQIVND (reference sequence). This CDR3 is CASSMGDSLITGELFF. DNA for the CDR3: TGTGCCAGTAGTATGGGGGACAGTCTTATCACCGGGGAGCTGTTTTTT. Complete variable domain (other parts from reference TRBV19 and TRBJ2-2): DGGITQSPKYLFRKEGQNVTLSCEQNLNHDAMYWYRQDPGQGLRLIYYSQIVNDFQKGDIAEGYSVSREKKESFPLTVTSAQKNPTAFYLCASSMGDSLITGELFFGEGSRLTVL.

The chain is built from TRBV7-2 and TRBJ2-3; TRBD2 matches 7 bases. The CDR3 consists of 16 residues. J lost 5 bases, V lost 5 bases, and 13 bases had no gene match. Germline V gives CDR1 SGHTA, CDR2 FQGNSA. The chain's CDR3 is CASSRWLSGPKDTQYF. The CDR3 coding sequence is TGTGCCAGCAGCCGCTGGCTTAGCGGGCCAAAAGATACGCAGTATTTT.

This chain uses TRBV5-1 with TRBJ1-2; D perhaps matches TRBD1 (6 bases). The CDR3 runs to 14 residues. The V gene's germline CDR1 is SGHRS and CDR2 YFSETQ. V was shortened by 2 bases and J by 5 bases, with 13 bases between the two germline ends. The DNA of the CDR3 is TGCGCCAGCAGCTTAAACCAGGGGCGGTATGGCTACACCTTC. Translating it yields CASSLNQGRYGYTF.

The chain joins TRBV2 to TRBJ2-7, with 7 bases lining up with TRBD1. The CDR3 has 15 amino acids. V was clipped by 7 bases and J by 2 bases; unmatched bases: 11. Germline lookup yields CDR1 SNHLY and CDR2 FYNNEI. CDR3 sequence: CASTREQGPPYEQYF. The CDR3 DNA sequence: TGTGCCAGCACCCGGGAACAGGGGCCGCCCTACGAGCAGTACTTC. Using reference TRBV2 and TRBJ2-7 for the parts outside the CDR3, the full variable domain is EPEVTQTPSHQVTQMGQEVILRCVPISNHLYFYWYRQILGQKVEFLVSFYNNEISEKSEIFDDQFSVERPDGSNFTLKIRSTKLEDSAMYFCASTREQGPPYEQYFGPGTRLTVT.

This clone has only a few counts. The chain combines TRBV9 with TRBJ2-7; D may be TRBD2 (5 bases). The V gene's germline CDR1 is SGDLS and CDR2 YYNGEE. The CDR3 extends over 14 amino acids. Trimming took 0 bases from V and 4 from J, leaving 11 bases between them. CDR3 residues: CASSVVPSSYEQYF. CDR3 DNA: TGTGCCAGCAGCGTAGTGCCTAGCTCGTACGAGCAGTACTTC.

The V call is TRBV4-1, the J call TRBJ2-7; 7 nucleotides line up with TRBD1. The V gene's germline CDR1 is MGHRA and CDR2 YSYEKL. The CDR3 totals 18 residues. The trim removed 1 base at V and 0 bases at J, leaving 12 bases unmatched. The CDR3 DNA reads TGCGCCAGCAGCCAAGTATTCCCTTCACAGGGGTACTCCTACGAGCAGTACTTC. Translated, it gives CASSQVFPSQGYSYEQYF.

The count of this clone is one. The J gene is TRBJ2-7, the V gene TRBV5-6, with a weak D call TRBD1 (5 bases). The V gene lost 4 bases and the J gene lost 3 bases, with 11 bases spanning the gap. The CDR3 extends over 13 amino acids. Germline V lookup: CDR1 SGHDT, CDR2 YYEEEE. The CDR3, as DNA: TGTGCCAGCAGCCAGGACACCGTCTACGAGCAGTACTTC. It specifies CASSQDTVYEQYF.

The chain couples TRBV30 to TRBJ2-3; 8 bases align to TRBD2. J was trimmed by 3 bases and V by 0 bases; bases with no gene match: 5. CDR1 is GTSNPN and CDR2 is SVGIG in the germline V gene (reference sequence). This CDR3 has 15 residues. CDR3: CAWSVAGGRTDTQYF. For the CDR3, the DNA is TGTGCCTGGAGTGTGGCGGGGGGAAGGACAGATACGCAGTATTTT.

The chain employs TRBV10-3 and TRBJ2-5; 7 positions agree with TRBD1. The CDR3 length is 13 residues. Per the germline V gene, CDR1 is ENHRY and CDR2 is SYGVKD. Losses at the gene ends were 6 bases for V and 3 bases for J; bases not matched to a gene: 4. For the CDR3, the DNA is TGTGCCATCAGACCTGGGACAGAAGAGACCCAGTACTTC. This encodes CAIRPGTEETQYF.

This clone was recorded once. The chain has TRBV19 and TRBJ2-3; no clear D. The CDR3 is made up of 13 amino acids. Between the trimmed V and J ends, which lost 8 bases and 0 bases, there was a span of 9 bases. Germline loops: CDR1 LNHDA, CDR2 SQIVND (reference sequence). CDR3 sequence reads: CASCRVSTDTQYF. CDR3 nucleotides: TGTGCCAGTTGCCGCGTCAGCACAGATACGCAGTATTTT.

This chain links TRBV7-2 with TRBJ2-7, with a tentative D call TRBD1 (6 bases). The CDR3 runs 14 residues. CDR1 and CDR2 (germline): SGHTA, FQGNSA. V was shortened by 5 bases and J by 0 bases, with 11 bases between the two germline ends. CDR3 nucleotide sequence: TGTGCCAGCAGCCCAAGGGGGAGCTCCTACGAGCAGTACTTC. Its translation is CASSPRGSSYEQYF.

This chain connects TRBV2 to TRBJ2-7; D unclear. Trimming removed 5 bases at V and 2 bases at J, with 7 bases between. CDR3 length: 12 residues. Germline CDR1 is SNHLY and CDR2 is FYNNEI. The CDR3 region has the DNA TGTGCCAGCAGTACGGTGGCCTACGAGCAGTACTTC. Translating gives CASSTVAYEQYF.

This clone was seen more than once but under ten times. The rearrangement uses TRBV6-4 and TRBJ2-3; 10 bases are a match to TRBD2. The CDR3 sequence is 16 residues long. With 4 bases clipped from V and 4 bases from J, the junction kept 8 bases outside the gene matches. Germline V gene lookup returns CDR1 MRHNA and CDR2 SNTAGT. The CDR3: CASSGRAGGPADTQYF. CDR3 coding DNA: TGTGCCAGCAGTGGGAGAGCGGGGGGGCCCGCAGATACGCAGTATTTT.

V and J are TRBV9 and TRBJ2-3; 8 bases are a match to TRBD2. The V gene's germline CDR1 is SGDLS and CDR2 YYNGEE. The CDR3 has 15 residues. Germline trimming cut 0 bases from V and 6 bases from J; bases unmatched to any gene: 6. The CDR3 DNA is TGTGCCAGCAGCGTAGATGGGGCTAGCGGGGATACGCAGTATTTT. Protein sequence: CASSVDGASGDTQYF.

The chain couples TRBV5-5 to TRBJ1-1, with 7 bases aligning to TRBD1. J lost 4 bases, V lost 0 bases, and 3 bases had no gene match. The CDR3 has 14 amino acids. Germline V gene lookup returns CDR1 SGHKS and CDR2 YYEKEE (reference sequence). The CDR3 loop reads CASSLDRGGTEAFF. The CDR3 DNA is TGTGCCAGCAGCTTGGACAGGGGTGGCACTGAAGCTTTCTTT.